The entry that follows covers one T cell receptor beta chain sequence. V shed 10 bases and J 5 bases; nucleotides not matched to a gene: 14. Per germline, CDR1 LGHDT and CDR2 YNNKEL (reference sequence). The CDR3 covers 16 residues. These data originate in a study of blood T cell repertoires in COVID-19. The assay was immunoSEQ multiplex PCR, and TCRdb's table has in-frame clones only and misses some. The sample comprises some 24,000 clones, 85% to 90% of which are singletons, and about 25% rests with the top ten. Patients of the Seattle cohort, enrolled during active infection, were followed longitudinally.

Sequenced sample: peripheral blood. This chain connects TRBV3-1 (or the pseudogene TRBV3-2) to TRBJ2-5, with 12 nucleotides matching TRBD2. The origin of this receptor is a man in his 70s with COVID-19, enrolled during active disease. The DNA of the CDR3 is TGTGCCACCACCTGGGCTAGCGGGAGGGCCTGGGAGACCCAGTACTTC. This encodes CATTWASGRAWETQYF.